Below, 26 T cell receptor beta chains from the same sample are listed, as sequenced in a study of Graves' ophthalmopathy and Graves' hyperthyroidism. RNA transcripts provided the template for amplifying TCR beta CDR3 regions. First-round RT-PCR employed HTBI primers, with a second-round multiplex PCR after it. TCRdb independently ran MiXCR on the multiplex PCR reads; one entry per CDR3 protein. In the table there are about 370,000 distinct CDR3 sequences, around 17% of which are singletons. The sequencing input was peripheral blood. All receptors derive from a woman aged 18-29 years with Graves' ophthalmopathy.

This clonotype came up many times. The genes are TRBV9 and TRBJ1-3; D possibly corresponds to TRBD1 (5 bases). Germline V gene lookup returns CDR1 SGDLS and CDR2 YYNGEE. Trimming took off 0 bases at V and 2 bases at J, with 9 bases between the two ends. This CDR3 is 15 amino acids long. The CDR3 DNA sequence: TGTGCCAGCAGCGTAGGGGGCAACCCTGGAAACACCATATATTTT. Its protein product is CASSVGGNPGNTIYF.

This clonotype was counted at least ten times. The chain links TRBV12-3 or TRBV12-4 to TRBJ2-5; TRBD1 matches at 12 bases. The trim removed 3 bases at V and 5 bases at J, leaving 1 base unmatched. This CDR3 comprises 14 residues. The CDR3, as DNA: TGTGCCAGCAGTTTGGGGACAGGGGGCGAGACCCAGTACTTC. This translates into CASSLGTGGETQYF.

This clonotype occurred a few times. The CDR3 DNA follows: TGTGCCAGTAGTTTGGGGACAGGGCGAGGTTCTTACGAGCAGTACTTC. Translated, it gives CASSLGTGRGSYEQYF. This chain links TRBV19 with TRBJ2-7; TRBD1 agrees at 9 bases. There are 16 residues in the CDR3. CDR1 and CDR2 (germline): LNHDA, SQIVND (reference sequence). Losses at the gene ends were 5 bases for V and 4 bases for J; bases not matched to a gene: 12.

There are many counts of this clonotype. The chain employs TRBV11-1 and TRBJ2-2, with TRBD1 matching 7 bases. The CDR3 is 16 amino acids. V lost 5 bases, J lost 3 bases, and 9 bases stayed unmatched. Germline V lookup: CDR1 SGHAT, CDR2 FQDESV (reference sequence). Here the CDR3 DNA reads TGTGCCAGCAGCCCAACGACAGGGCAGGACACCGGGGAGCTGTTTTTT. Encoded protein: CASSPTTGQDTGELFF.

This clonotype was seen ten or more times. The gene calls are TRBV20-1 and TRBJ2-5; TRBD2 is a possible D gene (6 bases). The CDR3 is 13 amino acids. CDR1 and CDR2 (germline): DFQATT, SNEGSKA (reference sequence). Trimming left V 3 bases short and J 5 bases short, with 13 bases between. The CDR3 bases are TGCAGTGCTAGCTGGACTACCGCGGAGACCCAGTACTTC. Translated: CSASWTTAETQYF.

The chain has TRBV15 and TRBJ2-2; D unresolved. V was cut by 4 bases and J by 3 bases, with 3 bases left in between. The CDR3 contains 12 residues. Germline lookup yields CDR1 LNHNV and CDR2 YYDKDF (reference sequence). CDR3: CATSKDTGELFF. CDR3 sequence (DNA): TGTGCCACCAGCAAAGACACCGGGGAGCTGTTTTTT.

This clonotype was picked up many times. The chain recombines TRBV19 with TRBJ1-2, with D tentatively TRBD1 (5 bases). Trimming took 6 bases from V and 1 from J, leaving 18 bases between them. Germline loops: CDR1 LNHDA, CDR2 SQIVND (reference sequence). The CDR3 covers 16 residues. The CDR3 protein is CASSPGSSGRNYGYTF. As DNA, the CDR3 is TGTGCCAGTAGCCCGGGTTCCTCAGGGCGTAACTATGGCTACACCTTC. Full variable domain (missing parts from reference TRBV19 and TRBJ1-2): DGGITQSPKYLFRKEGQNVTLSCEQNLNHDAMYWYRQDPGQGLRLIYYSQIVNDFQKGDIAEGYSVSREKKESFPLTVTSAQKNPTAFYLCASSPGSSGRNYGYTFGSGTRLTVV.

This clonotype was counted ten times or more. The chain couples TRBV6-2 or TRBV6-3 to TRBJ1-6, with TRBD1 matching 8 bases. The CDR3 loop spans 14 amino acids. Germline V lookup: CDR1 MNHEY, CDR2 SVGEGT. V lost 2 bases, J lost 8 bases, and 2 bases stayed unmatched. CDR3 amino acids: CASSYGTGDSPLHF. For the CDR3, the DNA is TGTGCCAGCAGTTACGGGACAGGAGATTCACCCCTCCACTTT.

This clonotype was counted many times. The V gene is TRBV29-1, the J gene TRBJ2-7; 7 bases map to TRBD1. Trimming at V came to 6 bases and at J to 2 bases, leaving 7 bases not matched to a gene. CDR1 and CDR2 (germline): SQVTM, ANQGSEA. The CDR3 is 13 residues long. CDR3 loop: CSVSGGPAYEQYF. As DNA, the CDR3 is TGCAGCGTATCAGGGGGACCTGCCTACGAGCAGTACTTC.

This clonotype has a count of ten or more. The chain recombines TRBV20-1 with TRBJ2-7; TRBD2 matches at 8 bases. The CDR3 is made up of 14 amino acids. Germline lookup yields CDR1 DFQATT and CDR2 SNEGSKA (reference sequence). Trimming took 3 bases from V and 4 from J; bases not matched to a gene: 8. The CDR3 loop is CSASGGGMHYEQYF. The CDR3 DNA is TGCAGTGCTAGCGGGGGGGGCATGCATTACGAGCAGTACTTC.

This clonotype has ten or more counts. The chain carries TRBV20-1 and TRBJ1-1; D call uncertain. V lost 7 bases and J 4 bases, leaving 13 bases between the germline ends. The CDR3 is 12 residues long. From germline, CDR1 is DFQATT and CDR2 SNEGSKA (reference sequence). Here the CDR3 reads CSVQAAGTEAFF. The CDR3 nucleotides are TGCAGTGTCCAGGCAGCAGGCACTGAAGCTTTCTTT.

CDR3 coding DNA: TGTGCCAGTAGTATTGGACCGCAATCAGGGCTCTACGAGCAGTACTTC. This gives the protein CASSIGPQSGLYEQYF. The V and J genes are TRBV19 and TRBJ2-7; a possible D gene is TRBD1 (5 bases). This CDR3 spans 16 amino acids. The germline gives CDR1 LNHDA, CDR2 SQIVND (reference sequence). Between the trimmed V and J ends, which lost 3 bases and 3 bases, there was a span of 18 bases.

This clonotype was seen many times. CDR3 loop: CASSLTIKGFGSPDYGYTF. The CDR3 DNA reads TGTGCCAGCAGTTTGACGATAAAAGGGTTTGGGAGCCCAGACTATGGCTACACCTTC. V is TRBV12-3 or TRBV12-4 and J is TRBJ1-2; D ambiguous. Trimming pared 3 bases from V and 3 bases from J, leaving 26 bases between. This CDR3 is 19 amino acids long.

At least ten counts were recorded for this clonotype. In nucleotides, the CDR3 is TGCAGCGTTGAAGATAGAAGGGGTGGTACTGAAGCTTTCTTT. Its protein is CSVEDRRGGTEAFF. The V call is TRBV29-1, the J call TRBJ1-1; TRBD1 is a possible D gene (5 bases). The germline V and J ends were trimmed by 0 bases and 5 bases, with 13 bases remaining between them. The CDR3 is 14 residues long. Germline values: CDR1 SQVTM, CDR2 ANQGSEA.

This clonotype was observed at least ten times. The chain uses TRBV28 and TRBJ2-7; D may be TRBD2 (6 bases). Germline CDR1 reads MDHEN; CDR2 reads SYDVKM. CDR3 length: 13 residues. V was pared by 3 bases and J by 3 bases, with 9 bases between. This CDR3 is CASSFGGNYEQYF. The CDR3 DNA sequence: TGTGCCAGCAGTTTCGGGGGTAACTACGAGCAGTACTTC.

This clonotype was counted between two and nine times. The chain carries TRBV14 and TRBJ2-7; 13 positions agree with TRBD2. V gave up 9 bases and J gave up 4 bases; unmatched junction bases: 6. Germline V gene sequence: CDR1 SGHDN, CDR2 FVKESK. The CDR3 consists of 14 residues. CDR3 DNA: TGTGCCAGACTAGCGGGAGGGCCCTCTTACGAGCAGTACTTC. Protein: CARLAGGPSYEQYF.

This clonotype was recorded at least ten times. The chain has TRBV28 and TRBJ2-7; 14 bases map to TRBD2. Germline V gene sequence: CDR1 MDHEN, CDR2 SYDVKM. The CDR3 spans 14 residues. The junction had 8 bases not matched to a gene; V was cut back by 10 bases and J by 6 bases. The chain's CDR3 is CAILGTSGSSEQYF. CDR3 nucleotide sequence: TGTGCCATCCTTGGGACTAGCGGGAGTAGCGAGCAGTACTTC. Supplemented by reference TRBV28 and TRBJ2-7, the full variable domain reads DVKVTQSSRYLVKRTGEKVFLECVQDMDHENMFWYRQDPGLGLRLIYFSYDVKMKEKGDIPEGYSVSREKKERFSLILESASTNQTSMYLCAILGTSGSSEQYFGPGTRLTVT.

The sample holds many counts of this clonotype. The rearrangement uses TRBV13 and TRBJ2-5; TRBD2 matches 12 bases. CDR1 is PRHDT and CDR2 is FYEKMQ in the germline V gene (reference sequence). The J segment lost 2 bases and the V segment lost 5 bases, leaving 9 bases of the junction unmatched. CDR3 length equals 17 residues. CDR3 in amino acids: CASSLSLAGGRQETQYF. The CDR3 DNA reads TGTGCCAGCAGCCTGTCACTAGCGGGGGGTCGTCAAGAGACCCAGTACTTC.

This clonotype was recorded at least ten times. The chain has TRBV12-3 or TRBV12-4 and TRBJ1-5, with TRBD1 identical over 9 bases. This CDR3 has 16 residues. V was clipped by 6 bases and J by 6 bases; unmatched bases: 12. The CDR3 sequence is CASRASQGASTQPQHF. The CDR3 DNA reads TGTGCCAGCAGAGCCTCACAGGGGGCGTCCACTCAGCCCCAGCATTTT.

This clonotype was detected ten times or more. The chain recombines TRBV12-3 or TRBV12-4 with TRBJ2-5; 7 nucleotides agree with TRBD2. Trimming at V came to 8 bases and at J to 8 bases, leaving 20 bases not matched to a gene. The CDR3 runs 16 residues. The CDR3, as DNA: TGTGCCAGCTACCCTACCGGCTCCATCTGGGAGGGAACCCAGTACTTC. Translating it yields CASYPTGSIWEGTQYF.

This clonotype was recorded at least ten times. The chain employs TRBV24-1 and TRBJ2-7; D is ambiguous. CDR3 length: 13 amino acids. The V end lost 2 bases, the J end lost 5 bases, and 9 bases lay between the germline ends. CDR1 and CDR2 from the germline V gene are KGHDR and SFDVKD. CDR3: CATSDSWVDEQYF. The CDR3 bases are TGTGCCACCAGTGATTCATGGGTCGACGAGCAGTACTTC.

This rearrangement joins TRBV19 to TRBJ2-2, with D uncertain. The germline V gene encodes CDR1 LNHDA and CDR2 SQIVND (reference sequence). The V end was cut by 3 bases, the J end by 0 bases, with 2 bases between. The CDR3 totals 13 residues. The CDR3: CASSITNTGELFF. The DNA for the CDR3 is TGTGCCAGTAGTATTACGAACACCGGGGAGCTGTTTTTT.

This clonotype was seen many times. This sequence joins TRBV10-3 and TRBJ2-5; TRBD1 matches at 7 bases. The germline CDR1 and CDR2 sequences are ENHRY and SYGVKD. The CDR3 extends over 16 amino acids. V lost 3 bases, J lost 5 bases, and 12 bases stayed unmatched. CDR3 residues: CAISDRDSLTRETQYF. DNA of the CDR3: TGTGCCATCAGTGATCGGGACAGTCTTACACGGGAGACCCAGTACTTC.

This clonotype was seen at least ten times. V gene TRBV5-1 combines with J gene TRBJ1-1; possible D gene TRBD1, 5 bases. Trimming shortened V by 4 bases and J by 11 bases, and 18 bases separated the two germline ends. The V gene's germline CDR1 is SGHRS and CDR2 YFSETQ. The length of the CDR3 is 13 residues. CDR3 protein: CASSADTTLRAFF. Written as DNA, the CDR3 is TGCGCCAGCAGCGCGGACACGACCTTAAGGGCTTTCTTT.

The chain couples TRBV28 to TRBJ2-7; the match to TRBD2 covers 7 bases. This CDR3 is built from 14 residues. Germline loops: CDR1 MDHEN, CDR2 SYDVKM. V lost 7 bases and J lost 3; bases outside the gene matches: 9. CDR3 in DNA: TGTGCCAGCACCGTAGGGGAGCGGGACTACGAGCAGTACTTC. Its translation: CASTVGERDYEQYF.

This clonotype was counted at least ten times. CDR3 coding DNA: TGTGCCAGCAGCCCGGGACCCCTCAATCAGCCCCAGCATTTT. Translation: CASSPGPLNQPQHF. This chain links TRBV7-2 with TRBJ1-5, with D possibly being TRBD1 (5 bases). Looked up from germline, CDR1 is SGHTA and CDR2 is FQGNSA. This CDR3 is built from 14 residues. V was trimmed by 5 bases and J by 3 bases, leaving 11 bases between them.